A selection of T cell receptor beta chains follows, all from one sample in a study of T cell responses to AZD1222 COVID-19 vaccine. Assay used: immunoSEQ multiplex PCR; TCRdb lists only in-frame clones, some missing. The repertoire has approximately 100,000 clones, about 89% of them found once; the top ten carry 9.5% to 13%. The specimen was peripheral blood, collected 28 days after the second AZD1222 dose. The receptor source for this set is an adult who received the AZD1222 COVID-19 vaccine. CDR3s include the opening cysteine and the closing phenylalanine or tryptophan. Fields, in order: D gene, V gene, J gene, clone size, CDR3 length, CDR3 protein, CDR3 DNA. A D gene is named only where the DNA matches it firmly. For some rows the clone size is stated as once, few or many, or as a class when expanded; others skip it.

.	TRBV6-5	TRBJ2-2	.	14	CASSYSVRTGELFF	TGTGCCAGCAGTTACTCCGTGCGGACCGGGGAGCTGTTTTTT
TRBD2	TRBV7-3	TRBJ2-1	.	17	CASSSGLAGGSYNEQFF	TGTGCCAGCAGCTCGGGACTAGCGGGGGGATCCTACAATGAGCAGTTCTTC
.	TRBV5-1	TRBJ1-1	.	14	CASRLLGADTEAFF	TGCGCCAGCAGATTACTGGGCGCAGACACTGAAGCTTTCTTT
.	TRBV28	TRBJ2-5	once	16	CASSLRRGRGRETQYF	TGTGCCAGCAGTTTACGAAGGGGTCGCGGTAGGGAGACCCAGTACTTC
.	TRBV9	TRBJ1-1	.	13	CASSVLGSTEAFF	TGTGCCAGCAGCGTTCTCGGGAGCACTGAAGCTTTCTTT
TRBD1	TRBV2	TRBJ2-7	.	14	CASRGTGRTYEQYF	TGTGCCAGCAGAGGGACAGGGAGGACCTACGAGCAGTACTTC
.	TRBV28	TRBJ2-7	.	14	CASSFGGESYEQYF	TGTGCCAGCAGTTTTGGGGGAGAGTCCTACGAGCAGTACTTC
.	TRBV19	TRBJ1-5	.	16	CASTLGFGGRNQPQHF	TGTGCCAGTACCCTAGGGTTCGGGGGGCGCAATCAGCCCCAGCATTTT
.	TRBV6-2/TRBV6-3	TRBJ1-1	.	15	CASSYSTRMNTEAFF	TGTGCCAGCAGTTACTCTACCAGGATGAACACTGAAGCTTTCTTT
.	TRBV6-5	TRBJ1-2	.	15	CASSWGGGGNYGYTF	TGTGCCAGCAGCTGGGGAGGGGGAGGGAACTATGGCTACACCTTC
TRBD2	TRBV5-5	TRBJ2-1	.	15	CASSFGLAGVNEQFF	TGTGCCAGCAGCTTCGGACTAGCGGGAGTCAATGAGCAGTTCTTC
.	TRBV7-9	TRBJ2-1	.	18	CASRQGRGGMSSYNEQFF	TGTGCCAGCAGACAGGGGCGCGGAGGGATGAGCTCCTACAATGAGCAGTTCTTC
.	TRBV15	TRBJ1-5	.	15	CATSRDRGSWQPQHF	TGTGCCACCAGCAGAGATCGGGGGAGTTGGCAGCCCCAGCATTTT
TRBD1	TRBV7-6	TRBJ2-2	.	15	CASIRGGAGTGELFF	TGTGCCAGCATCCGAGGGGGCGCGGGCACCGGGGAGCTGTTTTTT
TRBD2	TRBV14	TRBJ2-2	.	18	CASSFLAGKGGTTGELFF	TGTGCCAGCAGCTTCCTAGCGGGAAAGGGGGGAACCACCGGGGAGCTGTTTTTT
.	TRBV9	TRBJ2-4	.	14	CASSPPMGTNIQYF	TGTGCCAGCAGCCCCCCCATGGGAACGAACATTCAGTACTTC
.	TRBV7-2	TRBJ1-6	.	13	CASSLENYSPLHF	TGTGCCAGCAGCTTAGAGAATTATTCACCCCTCCACTTT
.	TRBV5-1	TRBJ1-1	.	15	CASRNTASGTSEAFF	TGCGCCAGCAGAAATACTGCTTCCGGGACATCTGAAGCTTTCTTT
TRBD1	TRBV10-3	TRBJ1-2	.	15	CAISESAGGFYGYTF	TGTGCCATCAGTGAGTCGGCAGGGGGCTTCTATGGCTACACCTTC
.	TRBV18	TRBJ1-1	.	17	CASSPYTLQGSNTEAFF	TGTGCCAGCTCACCGTACACCTTACAGGGTTCGAACACTGAAGCTTTCTTT
.	TRBV4-1	TRBJ2-2	once	14	CASSQERSAGELFF	TGCGCCAGCAGCCAAGAAAGGTCTGCCGGGGAGCTGTTTTTT
TRBD2	TRBV11-2	TRBJ2-3	.	13	CASSPAAGTRQYF	TGTGCCAGCAGTCCAGCCGCGGGGACTAGGCAGTATTTT
.	TRBV29-1	TRBJ2-2	.	17	CSFQPQVGESCTGELFF	TGCAGCTTTCAGCCGCAGGTGGGGGAATCGTGCACCGGGGAGCTGTTTTTT
TRBD2	TRBV11-3	TRBJ2-1	.	15	CASSLAGGPYNEQFF	TGTGCCAGCAGCTTAGCGGGAGGGCCTTACAATGAGCAGTTCTTC
.	TRBV7-2	TRBJ2-7	.	14	CASREDYQGAGRYF	TGTGCCAGCAGGGAGGACTACCAAGGCGCGGGGAGGTACTTC
.	TRBV29-1	TRBJ1-5	.	14	CSVAEELGNQPQHF	TGCAGCGTTGCCGAGGAATTGGGCAATCAGCCCCAGCATTTT
.	TRBV2	TRBJ2-1	.	14	CASSSWGPYNEQFF	TGTGCCAGCAGTAGCTGGGGTCCCTACAATGAGCAGTTCTTC
.	TRBV7-2	TRBJ2-7	.	14	CASSLTGWSYEQYF	TGTGCCAGCAGCTTAACAGGGTGGAGTTACGAGCAGTACTTC
TRBD2	TRBV28	TRBJ2-1	.	15	CASSFGTSSLGEQFF	TGTGCCAGCAGTTTCGGGACTAGCTCTCTGGGGGAGCAGTTCTTC